A selection of T cell receptor beta chains follows, all from one sample in a study of cytomegalovirus exposure and HLA in healthy donors. Repertoires were generated with immunoSEQ multiplex PCR, while TCRdb's copy carries only in-frame clones and drops some. This sample yields 100,000 or so clones, of which roughly 70% are seen a single time; under 13% belongs to the top ten. The sequencing input was PBMCs. The receptors were sampled from a man in his forties in good health and CMV-seropositive. The CDR3 runs from the conserved cysteine through the conserved F or W. The D gene is left open where the match is weak. Clone size, where shown, is once, few, many, or a class for clones that have expanded.

V,length,D,J,size,DNA,CDR3
TRBV7-6,15,NA,TRBJ2-6,NA,TGTGCCAGCAGCTTCAAAGGGGCTGGGGCCAACGTCCTGACTTTC,CASSFKGAGANVLTF
TRBV19,15,NA,TRBJ1-4,NA,TGTGCCAGTAGAAAAGCACAGGGCACTAATGAAAAACTGTTTTTT,CASRKAQGTNEKLFF
TRBV5-1,16,TRBD1,TRBJ1-1,NA,TGCGCCAGCAGCTTTCTCCGACAGGGCACCAACACTGAAGCTTTCTTT,CASSFLRQGTNTEAFF
TRBV6-6,15,NA,TRBJ1-1,NA,TGTGCCAGCAGTTACTCTGCGGGGATGAACACTGAAGCTTTCTTT,CASSYSAGMNTEAFF
TRBV11-2,14,TRBD2,TRBJ2-2,NA,TGTGCCAGCAGCGGGGGGGCGAACACCGGGGAGCTGTTTTTT,CASSGGANTGELFF
TRBV6-1,14,NA,TRBJ2-7,NA,TGTGCCATCAACCCCTTCGGGAGCTCCTACGAGCAGTACTTC,CAINPFGSSYEQYF
TRBV27,15,TRBD1,TRBJ1-5,NA,TGTGCCAGCAGTCGGGACAGGGCCTCCCTTCAGCCCCAGCATTTT,CASSRDRASLQPQHF
TRBV5-1,15,TRBD2,TRBJ2-1,few,TGCGCCAGCAGCTCGGACAGCGGGAGCTTTGGTGAGCAGTTCTTC,CASSSDSGSFGEQFF
TRBV13,15,NA,TRBJ1-1,few,TGTGCCAGCAGCTTAGAGGCAGGGGCGAACACTGAAGCTTTCTTT,CASSLEAGANTEAFF
TRBV9,14,NA,TRBJ2-7,NA,TGTGCCAGCAGCCCCCCCGAGCGGGTGTACGAGCAGTACTTC,CASSPPERVYEQYF
TRBV30,13,NA,TRBJ1-5,once,TGTGCCTGGAGTGTGGACACGTATCAGCCCCAGCATTTT,CAWSVDTYQPQHF
TRBV9,15,TRBD2,TRBJ2-1,NA,TGTGCCAGCAGCGTCCTAGCGGGAATCTACAATGAGCAGTTCTTC,CASSVLAGIYNEQFF
TRBV5-1,13,NA,TRBJ2-3,once,TGCGCCAGCGGCCCGGACACATCAGATACGCAGTATTTT,CASGPDTSDTQYF
TRBV10-2,15,NA,TRBJ2-3,few,TGCGCCAGCAGTGAGCCGCCGAGAAGCACAGATACGCAGTATTTT,CASSEPPRSTDTQYF
TRBV7-9,12,NA,TRBJ1-2,NA,TGTGCCAGCAGCTTATCAGGGGATGGCTACACCTTC,CASSLSGDGYTF
TRBV19,14,TRBD1,TRBJ1-1,NA,TGTGCCAGTAGGGGGACAGGGATGAACACTGAAGCTTTCTTT,CASRGTGMNTEAFF